The rows below give T cell receptor beta chains drawn from one sample of a study of blood T cell repertoires in COVID-19. The data were produced by immunoSEQ multiplex PCR, yet TCRdb's version contains in-frame clones alone and is incomplete. The table includes tens of thousands of clones, roughly 88% detected once. Sequenced sample: peripheral blood. The receptors derive from a woman of 80 years or more with acute or convalescent COVID-19. The CDR3 runs from the conserved cysteine through the conserved F or W. D genes are given only for firm matches. Clone size is given for some rows only: seen once, a few or many times, or a class if the clone is expanded.

TRBV5-5	TRBJ1-1	TRBD1	-	TGTGCCAGCAGCTCTCTGGACAGGGTGGTTCTGAACACTGAAGCTTTCTTT	CASSSLDRVVLNTEAFF
TRBV5-5	TRBJ2-7	TRBD1	-	TGTGCCAGCAGGTCCGGGACAGGGACATACGAGCAGTACTTC	CASRSGTGTYEQYF
TRBV6-4	TRBJ1-6	-	-	TGTGCCAGCAGTACGGAGGAGAATTCACCCCTCCACTTT	CASSTEENSPLHF
TRBV5-1	TRBJ2-2	-	-	TGCGCCAGCAGCACGACAGGTTTCTCTAAATCCGGGGAGCTGTTTTTT	CASSTTGFSKSGELFF
TRBV19	TRBJ1-1	-	-	TGTGCCAGTAGCGCAGACAGACCCTTGGACACTGAAGCTTTCTTT	CASSADRPLDTEAFF
TRBV20-1	TRBJ2-1	-	once	TGCAGTGCTAGAGAGCGCCTAGTACCGTTCTTC	CSARERLVPFF
TRBV5-1	TRBJ2-1	TRBD2	-	TGCGCCAGCAGCCGAGGGATTGGGGCTAGCGGGCGCTCCTACAATGAGCAGTTCTTC	CASSRGIGASGRSYNEQFF
TRBV12-3/TRBV12-4	TRBJ2-1	TRBD2	-	TGTGCCAGCACCAGGACTAGCGGGATGGTAAGGTTCTTC	CASTRTSGMVRFF
TRBV28	TRBJ1-5	TRBD1	-	TGTGCCAGCAGTTTAACAGGGGATAGCAATCAGCCCCAGCATTTT	CASSLTGDSNQPQHF
TRBV30	TRBJ1-3	-	-	TGTGCCTGGTCGGGGGGAAACACCATATATTTT	CAWSGGNTIYF
TRBV6-1	TRBJ2-7	TRBD1	-	TGTGCCAGCAGTGAAATGCCCGGGACAGGGGGCCACGGCGAGCAGTACTTC	CASSEMPGTGGHGEQYF
TRBV3-1/TRBV3-2	TRBJ2-4	-	-	TGTGCCAGCAGCCAGTCTGTTTCCGGCATTCAGTACTTC	CASSQSVSGIQYF
TRBV20-1	TRBJ2-7	TRBD2	-	TGCAGTGCCAGTCCGGGACTAGCGGGCCACGAGCAGTACTTC	CSASPGLAGHEQYF
TRBV30	TRBJ1-4	TRBD1	medium-sized	TGTGCCTGGAGTCCGGACAGGGGGCTTGGAAAACTGTTTTTT	CAWSPDRGLGKLFF
TRBV7-2	TRBJ2-1	-	few	TGTGCCAGCAGCCCCGCGAATGAGCAGTTCTTC	CASSPANEQFF
TRBV29-1	TRBJ2-6	TRBD2	few	TGCAGCGTCGGGACTAGCGGGGGAATGGGGGCCAACGTCCTGACTTTC	CSVGTSGGMGANVLTF
TRBV30	TRBJ2-7	-	-	TGTGCCTGGAGTGGAGAATACGAGCAGTACTTC	CAWSGEYEQYF
TRBV9	TRBJ2-1	-	-	TGTGCCAGCAGCTTGGGAGAGGGTGAGCAGTTCTTC	CASSLGEGEQFF
TRBV2	TRBJ1-6	-	-	TGTGCCAGCGAGCTGAATAATTCACCCCTCCACTTT	CASELNNSPLHF
TRBV7-9	TRBJ2-7	-	-	TGTGCCAGCAGCTACCGGGAGACCTACGAGCAGTACTTC	CASSYRETYEQYF
TRBV19	TRBJ1-1	TRBD1	once	TGTGCCAGTAGTAAAGGGACAGGGGTGGGTACTGAAGCTTTCTTT	CASSKGTGVGTEAFF
TRBV2	TRBJ2-1	TRBD2	-	TGTGCCAGCACACCACTAGCGGGAGGGAACAATGAGCAGTTCTTC	CASTPLAGGNNEQFF
TRBV10-3	TRBJ1-1	TRBD1	-	TGTGCCATCAGTGCCAGGGACAGGGAGACTGAAGCTTTCTTT	CAISARDRETEAFF
TRBV7-9	TRBJ1-1	-	-	TGTGCCAGCAGCTTAGTCGTGGGGAGCACTGAAGCTTTCTTT	CASSLVVGSTEAFF
TRBV7-9	TRBJ1-3	-	-	TGTGCCAGCAGCTTAGCGGGCAGGTCTGGAAACACCATATATTTT	CASSLAGRSGNTIYF
TRBV5-5	TRBJ1-2	-	few	TGTGCCAGCAGTCTACAGGGACCGATCAGTCATGGCTACACCTTC	CASSLQGPISHGYTF
TRBV7-6	TRBJ2-5	TRBD1	-	TGTGCCAGCAGCCTCTATAACAGGGGCGGGGAGACCCAGTACTTC	CASSLYNRGGETQYF
TRBV30	TRBJ2-7	-	-	TGTGCCTGGAGTGTAGGAGGAGTCCTTGGCGAGCAGTACTTC	CAWSVGGVLGEQYF
TRBV11-2	TRBJ1-1	-	-	TGTGCCAGCAACAGTATGCAGGGAATGAACACTGAAGCTTTCTTT	CASNSMQGMNTEAFF
TRBV6-5	TRBJ2-7	-	-	TGTGCCAGCAGTTTGGGCCCAGACGGCAGCTACGAGCAGTACTTC	CASSLGPDGSYEQYF
TRBV6-5	TRBJ1-5	-	-	TGTGCCAGCAGTACAGGGTTCGAGCCCCAGCATTTT	CASSTGFEPQHF
TRBV7-3	TRBJ2-2	TRBD1	once	TGTGCCAGCAGCTTAAATGCAGGGGGCAACACCGGGGAGCTGTTTTTT	CASSLNAGGNTGELFF
TRBV29-1	TRBJ2-3	TRBD2	-	TGCAGCGTTGCGGGACTAGCGGGTACAGATACGCAGTATTTT	CSVAGLAGTDTQYF
TRBV27	TRBJ1-4	TRBD1	-	TGTGCCAGCAGTGCCATCACAGGGGATTTTAATGAAAAACTGTTTTTT	CASSAITGDFNEKLFF
TRBV6-5	TRBJ1-2	-	-	TGTGCCAGCAGTACCCGCACTTTAACGTCGGGCTACACCTTC	CASSTRTLTSGYTF
TRBV19	TRBJ2-1	TRBD2	-	TGTGCCAGTAGTAGCCCCTGGACTAGCGCGGACTACAATGAGCAGTTCTTC	CASSSPWTSADYNEQFF
TRBV19	TRBJ2-7	-	-	TGTGCCAGTGGCCAGGGCCGCGACGAGCAGTACTTC	CASGQGRDEQYF
TRBV6-6	TRBJ2-7	TRBD1	-	TGTGCCAGCACCCATAGGGGGGGGACAGGGTACCACGAGCAGTACTTC	CASTHRGGTGYHEQYF
TRBV5-6	TRBJ1-5	TRBD1	-	TGTGCCAGCAGCTTTGCAGGGGGCCGCCAGCCCCAGCATTTT	CASSFAGGRQPQHF
TRBV28	TRBJ2-7	-	-	TGTGCCAGCAGTTTATCTTCAGGTTCCTATCTGTACGAGCAGTACTTC	CASSLSSGSYLYEQYF
TRBV30	TRBJ2-5	TRBD2	-	TGTGCCTGGAGGGCGGGGGGGCCTGGTGAGACCCAGTACTTC	CAWRAGGPGETQYF
TRBV28	TRBJ1-6	TRBD1	few	TGTGCCAGCAGCCGGGACAGCTATTCACCCCTCCACTTT	CASSRDSYSPLHF
TRBV3-1/TRBV3-2	TRBJ1-5	-	-	TGTGCCAGCAGCCAAGATGTGGGCAGCCCACGGCCCCAGCATTTT	CASSQDVGSPRPQHF
TRBV11-3	TRBJ2-2	TRBD1	-	TGTGCCAGCAGCCCCGGGACAGCGAACACCGGGGAGCTGTTTTTT	CASSPGTANTGELFF
TRBV7-9	TRBJ1-5	-	-	TGTGCCAGCAGCCCTGCAGGTAGCAATCAGCCCCAGCATTTT	CASSPAGSNQPQHF
TRBV2	TRBJ2-1	-	-	TGTGCCAGCAGTGAAGATGGGCTAGCGCGGGCCGATGAGCAGTTCTTC	CASSEDGLARADEQFF
TRBV30	TRBJ2-7	TRBD1	once	TGTGCCTGGGGGACAGGGCCCTACGAGCAGTACTTC	CAWGTGPYEQYF
TRBV27	TRBJ1-4	-	-	TGTGCCAGCAGTATTAGGGGGATCGTGACTAATGAAAAACTGTTTTTT	CASSIRGIVTNEKLFF
TRBV19	TRBJ2-2	-	-	TGTGCCAGTAGTACCCGGACAGACACCGGGGAGCTGTTTTTT	CASSTRTDTGELFF
TRBV10-3	TRBJ2-1	TRBD2	-	TGTGCCATCAGTGAGCGGAGGGCTAGCGGCCACAATGAGCAGTTCTTC	CAISERRASGHNEQFF
TRBV6-5	TRBJ2-6	-	-	TGTGCCAGCAGTTACAACAACCGTGGGGCCAACGTCCTGACTTTC	CASSYNNRGANVLTF
TRBV30	TRBJ2-3	-	-	TGTGCCTGGAGTCCTTCGGTAGATACGCAGTATTTT	CAWSPSVDTQYF
TRBV3-1/TRBV3-2	TRBJ2-7	-	-	TGTGCCAGCAGCCAAGATAGTACAGAAGAATCCTACGAGCAGTACTTC	CASSQDSTEESYEQYF
TRBV6-5	TRBJ2-5	TRBD2	-	TGTGCCAGCAGTTACTCGACTGGCGGGAGTCAAGAGACCCAGTACTTC	CASSYSTGGSQETQYF
TRBV28	TRBJ2-1	TRBD2	-	TGTGCCAGCAGGCCTCCCGGGGGGGGCTACAATGAGCAGTTCTTC	CASRPPGGGYNEQFF